The sequence of this T cell receptor beta chain was determined in a study of blood T cell repertoires in COVID-19. Study details: In each case, the material was cDNA or gDNA derived from T cells, B-cell-depleted T cells, or PBMCs.

Under the authors' procedure: How many nucleated cells were present was estimated from reference gene primer amplification. Repertoires were generated with immunoSEQ multiplex PCR, while TCRdb's copy carries only in-frame clones and drops some. From that table come the V and J calls and clone size; the DNA was used to work out D and trimming. The data show under 250,000 clones, about 81% seen once. The sample comprised peripheral blood. The TCR originated in a woman in her 70s with COVID-19, enrolled during active disease.

The DNA of the CDR3 is TGTGCCAGCTTTACTAGCGGAGAGACCCAGTACTTC. This gives the protein CASFTSGETQYF. The J gene is TRBJ2-5, the V gene TRBV27, with 8 bases fitting TRBD2. Germline V gene lookup returns CDR1 MNHEY and CDR2 SMNVEV (reference sequence). V gave up 8 bases and J gave up 4 bases; unmatched junction bases: 3. The CDR3 length is 12 residues.